This T cell receptor beta chain was found in a study of cytomegalovirus exposure and HLA in healthy donors. Amplification used 60 Vbeta primers and 13 Jbeta primers. The table came from immunoSEQ multiplex PCR; TCRdb's copy has only in-frame clones and leaves some out. The sample has tens of thousands of clones, 70% to 90% seen once; the top ten hold 5.6%. This clone was detected only a few times. The antigen remains unidentified. Findings and caveats of the study: Cytomegalovirus association was listed for approximately 150 TCR beta chains. It was confirmed in vitro that a few of the CMV-associated chains were specific for CMV antigens.

Sequencing was done on a sample of PBMCs. The receptor was derived from a woman between 18 and 29 years old in good health and CMV-seropositive.

CDR3 amino acids: CASSSQGQPSYNEQFF. In DNA form, the CDR3 reads TGTGCCAGCAGTAGCCAGGGACAGCCCTCCTACAATGAGCAGTTCTTC. This sequence joins TRBV27 and TRBJ2-1, with TRBD1 matching over 7 bases. This CDR3 contains 16 residues. After removal of 5 bases from V and 0 bases from J, the junction contained 7 bases not matched to a gene. The germline V gene encodes CDR1 MNHEY and CDR2 SMNVEV (reference sequence).